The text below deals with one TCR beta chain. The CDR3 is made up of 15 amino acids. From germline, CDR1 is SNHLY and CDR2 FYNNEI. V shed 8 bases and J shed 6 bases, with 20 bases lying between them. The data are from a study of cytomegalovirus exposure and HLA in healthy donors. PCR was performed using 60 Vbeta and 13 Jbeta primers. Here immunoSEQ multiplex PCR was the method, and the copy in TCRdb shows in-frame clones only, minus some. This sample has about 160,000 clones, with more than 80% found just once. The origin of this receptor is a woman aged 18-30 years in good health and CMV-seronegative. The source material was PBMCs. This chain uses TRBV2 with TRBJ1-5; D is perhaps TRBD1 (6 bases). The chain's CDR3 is CASPRAIGRGQPQHF. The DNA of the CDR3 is TGTGCCAGCCCCCGAGCCATAGGCAGGGGTCAGCCCCAGCATTTT.